These 17 T cell receptor beta chains originate from one sample sequenced in a study of cytomegalovirus exposure and HLA in healthy donors. PCR was performed using 60 Vbeta and 13 Jbeta primers. Some clones are missing from TCRdb's copy, which holds only in-frame ones; the method was immunoSEQ multiplex PCR. The profile shows about 97,000 clones, roughly 73% of them singletons. Input material: PBMCs. The receptors originated from a man aged 40-49 years in good health and CMV-seronegative.

The chain employs TRBV7-8 and TRBJ2-5; 7 bases are shared with TRBD1. Trimming took 5 bases from V and 5 from J; bases not matched to a gene: 5. Germline V CDR1 and CDR2: SGHVS, FQNEAQ. This CDR3 is 13 amino acids long. CDR3 in DNA: TGTGCCAGCAGCATGGGACAGATGGAGACCCAGTACTTC. Its protein is CASSMGQMETQYF.

This clone was picked up one time. The chain employs TRBV6-5 and TRBJ1-2, with no clear D. Trimming stripped 6 bases from V and 4 bases from J, with 12 bases between. Germline CDR1 is MNHEY and CDR2 is SVGAGI. This CDR3 comprises 13 residues. CDR3 nucleotide sequence: TGTGCCAGCAGCAAACAGCTTATCTATGGCTACACCTTC. The encoded protein is CASSKQLIYGYTF.

This clone has only one observation. The chain couples TRBV7-8 to TRBJ2-7, with 7 bases that match TRBD1. V gave up 5 bases and J gave up 4 bases; unmatched junction bases: 5. The length of the CDR3 is 13 residues. Germline lookup yields CDR1 SGHVS and CDR2 FQNEAQ. This CDR3 reads CASSQDREYEQYF. The DNA for the CDR3 is TGTGCCAGCAGCCAAGACAGGGAGTACGAGCAGTACTTC.

The gene calls are TRBV4-1 and TRBJ1-2; possibly TRBD1 for D (6 bases). There are 14 residues in the CDR3. Between the trimmed V and J ends, which lost 5 bases and 7 bases, there was a span of 17 bases. The germline CDR1 and CDR2 sequences are MGHRA and YSYEKL. CDR3 nucleotides: TGCGCCAGCAGCTTAGAGGACAGCCTCAGTGGCTACACCTTC. Translated: CASSLEDSLSGYTF.

The chain joins TRBV9 to TRBJ2-7, with 9 bases that match TRBD1. From germline, CDR1 is SGDLS and CDR2 YYNGEE. V lost 3 bases, J lost 3 bases, and 10 bases stayed unmatched. This CDR3 has 16 residues. This CDR3 is CASSARDRVDLYEQYF. DNA for the CDR3: TGTGCCAGCAGCGCAAGGGACAGGGTTGATCTCTACGAGCAGTACTTC.

The chain recombines TRBV7-2 with TRBJ2-7, with D perhaps matching TRBD2 (6 bases). CDR3 length: 16 amino acids. The germline gives CDR1 SGHTA, CDR2 FQGNSA. Deletions cut 5 bases from V and 1 base from J, with 18 bases between. The CDR3 nucleotides read TGTGCCAGCAGCCGGCTAGTGGGGGGTAGTTCCTACGAGCAGTACTTC. It codes for CASSRLVGGSSYEQYF.

A single count supports this clone. This chain joins TRBV30 and TRBJ1-1, with a tentative D call TRBD1 (5 bases). With 2 bases removed from V and 0 bases from J, the gap between germline ends came to 13 bases. This CDR3 contains 15 residues. Germline-derived CDR1 and CDR2 are GTSNPN and SVGIG (reference sequence). The CDR3 nucleotides are TGTGCCTGGAGTAAGGACAAATTCTTGAACACTGAAGCTTTCTTT. Protein product: CAWSKDKFLNTEAFF.

A single count supports this clone. The gene calls are TRBV4-2 and TRBJ2-7, with 8 bases identical to TRBD2. J gave up 2 bases and V 4 bases, and 10 bases lay outside the gene matches. The CDR3 extends over 16 amino acids. Germline V CDR1 and CDR2: LGHNA, YNFKEQ. CDR3 nucleotide sequence: TGTGCCAGCAGCCCCATCCAAGCGGGGGACGCCTACGAGCAGTACTTC. Translated, it gives CASSPIQAGDAYEQYF.

This rearrangement joins TRBV6-1 to TRBJ1-6; D unresolved. CDR1 is MNHNS and CDR2 is SASEGT in the germline V gene. V was clipped by 8 bases and J by 6 bases, with 11 bases between them. The CDR3 is 13 residues long. The CDR3 region is CASVPGFNSPLHF. DNA of the CDR3: TGTGCCAGCGTTCCGGGGTTTAATTCACCCCTCCACTTT.

The CDR3 sequence: CAISAGNQETQYF. As DNA, the CDR3 is TGTGCCATCTCAGCGGGGAACCAAGAGACCCAGTACTTC. This rearrangement joins TRBV10-3 to TRBJ2-5; 7 positions match TRBD2. Germline V gene data show CDR1 as ENHRY and CDR2 as SYGVKD. Trimming at V came to 8 bases and at J to 0 bases, leaving 3 bases not matched to a gene. The length of the CDR3 is 13 residues.

The chain combines TRBV12-5 with TRBJ2-5; 8 bases fit TRBD2. The CDR3 consists of 15 residues. J gave up 1 base and V 5 bases, and 6 bases lay outside the gene matches. Germline lookup yields CDR1 LGHNT and CDR2 FRNRAP. The CDR3 loop is CASGPSGGIQETQYF. Written as DNA, the CDR3 is TGTGCTAGTGGTCCCTCGGGGGGGATCCAAGAGACCCAGTACTTC.

This chain uses TRBV9 with TRBJ2-5; 14 nucleotides line up with TRBD2. Germline CDR1 is SGDLS and CDR2 is YYNGEE. After removal of 0 bases from V and 5 bases from J, the junction contained 3 bases not matched to a gene. This CDR3 region has 16 residues. This chain's CDR3 is CASSVEGLAGDETQYF. For the CDR3, the DNA is TGTGCCAGCAGCGTAGAGGGACTAGCGGGGGACGAGACCCAGTACTTC.

This clone was detected once. The CDR3 loop reads CASSSGTGKPEDYGYTF. Written as DNA, the CDR3 is TGTGCCAGCTCTTCCGGGACAGGGAAACCGGAGGACTATGGCTACACCTTC. The chain recombines TRBV18 with TRBJ1-2, with 9 bases aligning to TRBD1. Trimming cost V 6 bases and J 3 bases; bases outside gene matches: 14. Germline CDR1 is KGHSH and CDR2 is LQKENI. This CDR3 comprises 17 residues. The entire variable domain, with the rest obtained from reference TRBV18 and TRBJ1-2, is as follows: NAGVMQNPRHLVRRRGQEARLRCSPMKGHSHVYWYRQLPEEGLKFMVYLQKENIIDESGMPKERFSAEFPKEGPSILRIQQVVRGDSAAYFCASSSGTGKPEDYGYTFGSGTRLTVV.

V is TRBV6-6 and J is TRBJ2-3, with D maybe TRBD2 (6 bases). The CDR3 has 16 residues. V dropped 1 base and J dropped 0 bases, with 11 bases sitting between them. Germline CDR1 is MNHNY and CDR2 is SVGAGI (reference sequence). The CDR3 DNA follows: TGTGCCAGCAGTTACTGGGCGGGGTCTAGCACAGATACGCAGTATTTT. Residues: CASSYWAGSSTDTQYF.

The CDR3 coding sequence is TGCGCCAGCAGCTTGCTCTCGGGGGAGGATACGCAGTATTTT. Protein sequence: CASSLLSGEDTQYF. The V gene is TRBV5-1, the J gene TRBJ2-3; perhaps TRBD2 as D (6 bases). CDR3 length: 14 residues. Germline V gene lookup returns CDR1 SGHRS and CDR2 YFSETQ. The V and J ends lost 1 base and 6 bases respectively, with 12 bases between them.

This chain links TRBV14 with TRBJ2-3; D not resolved. Trimming removed 6 bases at V and 0 bases at J, with 10 bases between. Germline loops: CDR1 SGHDN, CDR2 FVKESK. This CDR3 spans 14 amino acids. This chain's CDR3 is CASRPQTSTDTQYF. CDR3 in DNA: TGTGCCAGCAGACCACAGACCAGCACAGATACGCAGTATTTT. The entire variable domain, with the rest obtained from reference TRBV14 and TRBJ2-3, is as follows: EAGVTQFPSHSVIEKGQTVTLRCDPISGHDNLYWYRRVMGKEIKFLLHFVKESKQDESGMPNNRFLAERTGGTYSTLKVQPAELEDSGVYFCASRPQTSTDTQYFGPGTRLTVL.

This chain links TRBV10-2 with TRBJ2-7; the match to TRBD2 covers 12 bases. Unmatched junction bases numbered 12, after V lost 6 bases and J lost 0 bases. The CDR3 spans 18 residues. From germline, CDR1 is WSHSY and CDR2 SAAADI. In DNA form, the CDR3 reads TGCGCCAGCAGGAAAGAGTTTAGACTAGCGGGGGTCTCCTACGAGCAGTACTTC. Translated: CASRKEFRLAGVSYEQYF.